The source of this TCR beta chain is a study of blood T cells in healthy people across ages (dated by TCRdb to the mid-2010s). Regarding the research as a whole: Template switching captured roughly one uniquely barcoded TCR beta cDNA molecule per two T cells in model experiments. Age-related changes in TCR beta repertoire diversity were measured in the study by deep sequencing normalized with unique cDNA molecular identifiers. To avoid experimental bias, donors of different ages were spread randomly across the sequencing lanes. For two donors (one aged 18 to 29 and one aged 80 or older), the study analyzed two additional independent replicas of 1 million unique cDNA reads from the same blood draw. The donors were split into four age groups: young (average around 16 years), middle-aged (about 40), aged (around 67) and long-lived (more than 80).

Library generation was performed with 5' RACE. Reads for this sample came from an Illumina HiSeq 2500. A second PCR of about 7 to 12 cycles was run with a J-beta primer mix and a sample-barcoded 5' primer. Each TCR beta cDNA molecule received a unique molecular identifier from a template-switch 5' adaptor carrying 12 random nucleotides. At least 2.5 million CDR3-containing paired-end reads were obtained from each sample. The Mint cDNA synthesis kit, primed by a TRBC-specific oligonucleotide, was used to synthesize first-strand cDNA from all RNA. Following uracil-DNA glycosylase treatment, all cDNA underwent a first 18-cycle PCR with the universal primers M1SS and BC2_uni_R. As for the authors' bioinformatics: For normalization, 1 million high-quality reads were randomly selected from each sample, with every read carrying a distinct molecular identifier. Instead of being binned into consensus sequences, reads with shared molecular identifiers were discarded. MiTCR, run with a Q25 quality threshold and the strictest error-elimination algorithm, handled CDR3 identification, clonotype clustering and error correction. A nonparametric unseen species model using Euler transformation provided a lower-bound estimate of total TCR beta diversity. TCRdb's own reprocessing of the public reads used fastp at Q25 and MiXCR and kept productive beta chains. Each entry merges the rows of one CDR3 protein and shows their most common DNA and genes. The V and J calls follow TCRdb's processing rather than the paper's. The sample data list some 750,000 distinct CDR3 sequences, and about 20% of these were observed just once. The ten most abundant clones make up roughly 22% of the sample.

This clonotype has more than one count but fewer than ten. Its antigen is not yet known. Per-base quality was not reported, and no clone a single base away is much larger than it. What the study reported, not specific to this receptor: Observed TCR beta diversity correlated strongly with the percentage of naive T cells measured by flow cytometry. As age increased, observed TCR beta diversity per million T cells dropped in a roughly linear way, and a significant reduction was already evident by age about 36. Because profiling used bulk unsorted PBMCs, naive and antigen-experienced compartments could not be compared conclusively. Compared with the aged group, the long-lived group had more naive CD4+ T cells, fewer expanded clones and increased TCR diversity, suggesting age selection. Because the CMV infection status of the donors was unknown, age-related changes in expanded clonotypes may potentially have been confounded. Estimates of total diversity based on one million sequenced T cells were regarded as lower bounds and as underestimates.

Including the terminal cysteine and phenylalanine, the CDR3 comprises 15 residues. Solely the CDR3 DNA is kept, with 45 bases framed from the first base. Reading the germline V gene (reference sequence) gives CDR1 MNHEY and CDR2 SMNVEV. The trim is 4 bases for V and 0 bases for J, with a gap of 7 bases between the germline ends. Donors were under 40 systemically healthy Caucasian individuals from Russia aged roughly 6 to 95 years. Each donor gave about 9.8 milliliters of peripheral blood, drawn into EDTA-treated Vacutainer tubes. Ficoll-Paque density-gradient centrifugation was used to isolate PBMCs, with at least 7 million per sample. Trizol reagent was used to extract total RNA from the PBMCs, yielding at least 5 micrograms per sample. Naive CD45RAhigh/CD27high T cell percentages were measured by flow cytometry on a PBMC aliquot from every donor.

The TCR sequence derives from a man between 65 and 80 years old in good health. Material: blood. The rearranged chain carries TRBV27 and TRBJ2-6, with the D gene call left open. The CDR3 has the sequence CASSYMGSGANVLTF. The base sequence is TGTGCCAGCAGTTACATGGGCTCTGGGGCCAACGTCCTGACTTTC.